A single sample is the source of the 22 T cell receptor beta chains below, sequenced in a study of blood T cells in healthy people across ages. The second PCR ran about 6 to 11 cycles with a sample-barcoded 5' primer and J-beta primers. Via MiXCR, TCRdb re-called the 5' RACE reads, giving one row per CDR3 protein. The profile shows some 1.5 million distinct CDR3 sequences, 40% to 45% of them singletons. The sequencing sample was made of blood. The receptor set was obtained from a woman aged 18-29 years in good health.

This chain links TRBV20-1 with TRBJ1-1; 8 bases align to TRBD1. Germline V gene lookup returns CDR1 DFQATT and CDR2 SNEGSKA (reference sequence). CDR3 length: 16 amino acids. The junction had 12 bases not matched to a gene; V was cut back by 5 bases and J by 1 base. The CDR3 reads CSAEDRGLGKNTEAFF. CDR3 DNA sequence: TGCAGTGCTGAAGACAGGGGTTTGGGTAAGAACACTGAAGCTTTCTTT.

The gene calls are TRBV30 and TRBJ1-2; possible D gene TRBD1, 6 bases. In germline, CDR1 is GTSNPN, CDR2 SVGIG (reference sequence). V was trimmed by 7 bases and J by 0 bases, leaving 12 bases between them. CDR3 length: 13 amino acids. CDR3 in amino acids: CAYRTESNYGYTF. In DNA form, the CDR3 reads TGTGCCTATAGGACAGAATCTAACTATGGCTACACCTTC.

The chain recombines TRBV6-1 with TRBJ1-2; D gene unclear. The CDR3 extends over 17 amino acids. Trimming removed 7 bases at V and 2 bases at J, with 23 bases between. Germline V gene data show CDR1 as MNHNS and CDR2 as SASEGT. In DNA, the CDR3 is TGTGCCAGCATGAACCGACGACATGGGCCGCCCAACTATGGCTACACCTTC. Translating it yields CASMNRRHGPPNYGYTF.

This clonotype was recorded a few times. The V call is TRBV20-1, the J call TRBJ2-1; D unclear. Germline CDR1 DFQATT, CDR2 SNEGSKA (reference sequence). Trimming cost V 2 bases and J 9 bases, with 8 bases left between them. This CDR3 comprises 11 residues. In DNA form, the CDR3 reads TGCAGTGCTAGATATTTGGGTGAGCAGTTCTTC. Protein: CSARYLGEQFF.

This clonotype was detected only once. The rearrangement joins TRBV10-3 to TRBJ1-6, with 7 positions matching TRBD1. The germline V gene has CDR1 ENHRY and CDR2 SYGVKD. This CDR3 spans 16 amino acids. Losses at the gene ends were 3 bases for V and 10 bases for J; bases not matched to a gene: 12. The CDR3 sequence is CAISDPRQGVRSPLHF. DNA of the CDR3: TGTGCCATCAGTGACCCGAGACAGGGAGTAAGGTCACCCCTCCACTTT.

The chain links TRBV7-3 to TRBJ2-1, with D unresolved. V dropped 2 bases and J dropped 0 bases, with 11 bases sitting between them. Germline V gene sequence: CDR1 SGHTA, CDR2 FQGTGA. The CDR3 has 16 residues. The CDR3 is CASSLLPRSSYNEQFF. The CDR3 DNA reads TGTGCCAGCAGCTTACTCCCAAGGAGCTCCTACAATGAGCAGTTCTTC.

This clonotype appeared a few times. The V gene is TRBV6-2 or TRBV6-3, the J gene TRBJ2-7; the match to TRBD1 covers 7 bases. The CDR3 runs 14 residues. V lost 8 bases and J lost 4; bases outside the gene matches: 11. The germline V gene encodes CDR1 MNHEY and CDR2 SVGEGT. CDR3 residues: CASSATGASYEQYF. The CDR3, as DNA: TGTGCCAGCTCGGCCACAGGGGCTTCGTACGAGCAGTACTTC.

This clonotype was detected only a few times. The rearrangement uses TRBV6-2 or TRBV6-3 and TRBJ2-1; D not certain. In germline, CDR1 is MNHEY, CDR2 SVGEGT. This CDR3 contains 15 residues. The V end lost 5 bases, the J end lost 0 bases, and 11 bases lay between the germline ends. Here the CDR3 DNA reads TGTGCCAGCAGTCACCCCTCGGACTCCTACAATGAGCAGTTCTTC. Translation gives CASSHPSDSYNEQFF.

V usage is TRBV7-2 and J usage is TRBJ2-3; TRBD2 matches at 12 bases. The trim removed 5 bases at V and 4 bases at J, leaving 7 bases unmatched. The CDR3 contains 16 residues. The germline V gene has CDR1 SGHTA and CDR2 FQGNSA. The CDR3 region is CASSPRLAGAADTQYF. CDR3 DNA sequence: TGTGCCAGCAGCCCCCGACTAGCGGGAGCGGCAGATACGCAGTATTTT.

The chain joins TRBV20-1 to TRBJ2-5; D is ambiguous. Germline assignment: CDR1 DFQATT and CDR2 SNEGSKA (reference sequence). Trimming took off 5 bases at V and 5 bases at J, with 15 bases between the two ends. The CDR3 length is 13 residues. The CDR3 bases are TGCAGTGCTCCCGCGGTGGGCGTGGAGACCCAGTACTTC. This codes for CSAPAVGVETQYF.

The chain uses TRBV3-1 and TRBJ1-5; D call uncertain. Trimming removed 0 bases at V and 8 bases at J, with 11 bases between. CDR1 is LGHDT and CDR2 is YNNKEL in the germline V gene (reference sequence). This CDR3 region has 14 residues. The DNA for the CDR3 is TGTGCCAGCAGCCAAGAAGGAGCCTTGGAGCCCCAGCATTTT. Amino acid sequence: CASSQEGALEPQHF.

J is TRBJ2-6 and V is TRBV6-2 or TRBV6-3, with D possibly matching TRBD2 (5 bases). The germline V gene has CDR1 MNHEY and CDR2 SVGEGT. The CDR3 has 13 amino acids. With 9 bases removed from V and 2 bases from J, the gap between germline ends came to 8 bases. CDR3 amino acids: CASTRAGANVLTF. The CDR3 DNA follows: TGTGCCAGTACGCGGGCTGGGGCCAACGTCCTGACTTTC.

The gene calls are TRBV20-1 and TRBJ2-5; unclear D gene. Germline V gene sequence: CDR1 DFQATT, CDR2 SNEGSKA (reference sequence). The CDR3 is 13 residues long. V was clipped by 5 bases and J by 0 bases, with 10 bases between them. Here the CDR3 reads CSAPRGDQETQYF. The CDR3 coding sequence is TGCAGTGCTCCGCGAGGCGACCAAGAGACCCAGTACTTC.

This clonotype was observed a handful of times. This sequence may be a read error, since a much larger clone differs from it by one base. The rearrangement uses TRBV4-2 and TRBJ2-3; a weak D match, TRBD2 (6 bases). This CDR3 is 16 amino acids long. The V gene lost 0 bases and the J gene lost 1 base, with 11 bases spanning the gap. Germline V gene lookup returns CDR1 LGHNA and CDR2 YNFKEQ. The CDR3 spells CASSQDRGSGTDTQYF. CDR3 nucleotides: TGTGCCAGCAGCCAAGATCGGGGGTCTGGCACAGATACGCAGTATTTT.

This clonotype was observed at least ten times. The V and J genes are TRBV4-1 and TRBJ2-3; D is ambiguous. V shed 0 bases and J shed 6 bases, with 13 bases lying between them. The CDR3 contains 15 residues. CDR1 is MGHRA, CDR2 YSYEKL, per germline. CDR3 sequence reads: CASSQERSRHDTQYF. The DNA of the CDR3 is TGCGCCAGCAGCCAAGAGAGGTCTAGACACGATACGCAGTATTTT.

In this sample, this clonotype turned up a few times. The rearrangement links TRBV27 to TRBJ1-1, with a possible D match to TRBD1 (6 bases). Germline CDR1 MNHEY, CDR2 SMNVEV (reference sequence). Trimming removed 4 bases from V and 1 base from J, with 13 bases in between. CDR3 size: 15 residues. Here the CDR3 DNA reads TGTGCCAGCAGTTGGGCAAGACAGGCGAACACTGAAGCTTTCTTT. This translates into CASSWARQANTEAFF.

The table lists this clonotype with a count of one. The J gene is TRBJ1-5, the V gene TRBV12-3 or TRBV12-4; D may be TRBD1 (5 bases). CDR3 length: 13 residues. The germline V and J ends were trimmed by 6 bases and 6 bases, with 12 bases remaining between them. The DNA for the CDR3 is TGTGCCAGCAGCCAATTTAGGGGTCAGCCCCAGCATTTT. Encoded protein: CASSQFRGQPQHF.

This clonotype was detected only a few times. This chain connects TRBV10-3 to TRBJ2-5; D may be TRBD1 (5 bases). The germline gives CDR1 ENHRY, CDR2 SYGVKD. The CDR3 contains 15 residues. The V end was cut by 0 bases, the J end by 5 bases, with 13 bases between. In nucleotides, the CDR3 is TGTGCCATCAGTGAGTCGTGGGCCCGACAGGAGACCCAGTACTTC. It encodes CAISESWARQETQYF.

This chain uses TRBV30 with TRBJ2-6, with no clear D. The V and J ends lost 2 bases and 0 bases respectively, with 8 bases between them. The CDR3 runs to 15 residues. Germline V gene lookup returns CDR1 GTSNPN and CDR2 SVGIG (reference sequence). This CDR3 reads CAWSTPGSGANVLTF. CDR3 coding DNA: TGTGCCTGGAGTACCCCAGGCTCTGGGGCCAACGTCCTGACTTTC.

The rearrangement links TRBV7-9 to TRBJ2-3; D is unresolved. CDR3 size: 16 residues. V lost 5 bases to trimming and J lost 1 base, with 16 bases between them. The germline V gene has CDR1 SEHNR and CDR2 FQNEAQ (reference sequence). CDR3 sequence reads: CASSPPRRRGTDTQYF. CDR3 nucleotide sequence: TGTGCCAGCAGCCCCCCCCGACGCCGGGGCACAGATACGCAGTATTTT.

This clonotype showed up just a few times. CDR3 sequence: CASRPTGPSSYNEQFF. In DNA, the CDR3 is TGTGCCAGCAGACCGACAGGCCCCAGCTCCTACAATGAGCAGTTCTTC. V usage is TRBV6-6 and J usage is TRBJ2-1; D possibly corresponds to TRBD1 (6 bases). V lost 6 bases, J lost 0 bases, and 15 bases lay in between. The CDR3 totals 16 residues. Germline lookup yields CDR1 MNHNY and CDR2 SVGAGI (reference sequence).

This clonotype was counted a single time. The CDR3 region is CSVEAYGLEQYF. CDR3 coding DNA: TGCAGCGTTGAAGCGTACGGCCTCGAGCAGTACTTC. This chain joins TRBV29-1 and TRBJ2-4; D gene unclear. TRBJ2-7 matches the DNA end more closely, so the J call is doubtful. This CDR3 spans 12 amino acids. Germline CDR1 and CDR2: SQVTM and ANQGSEA.